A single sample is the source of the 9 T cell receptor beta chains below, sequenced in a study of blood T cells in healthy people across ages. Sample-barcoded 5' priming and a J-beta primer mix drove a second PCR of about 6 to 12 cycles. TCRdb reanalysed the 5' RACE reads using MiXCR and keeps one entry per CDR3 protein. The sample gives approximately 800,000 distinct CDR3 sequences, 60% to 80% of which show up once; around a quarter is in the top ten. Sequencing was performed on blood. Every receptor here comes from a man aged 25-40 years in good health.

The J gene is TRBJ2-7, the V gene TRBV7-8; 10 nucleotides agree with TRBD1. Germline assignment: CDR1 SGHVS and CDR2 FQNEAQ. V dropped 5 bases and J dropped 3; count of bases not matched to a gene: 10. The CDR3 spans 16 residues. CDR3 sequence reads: CASSDSGTGVGYEQYF. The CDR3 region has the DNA TGTGCCAGCAGCGATAGCGGGACAGGGGTGGGCTACGAGCAGTACTTC.

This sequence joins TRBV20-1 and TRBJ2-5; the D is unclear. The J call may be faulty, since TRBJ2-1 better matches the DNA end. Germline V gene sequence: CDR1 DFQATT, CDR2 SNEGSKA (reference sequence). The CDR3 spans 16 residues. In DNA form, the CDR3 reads TGCAGTGCTAGAGCGGACGAACCGACACTGTTAGAGACCCAGTTCTTC. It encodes CSARADEPTLLETQFF.

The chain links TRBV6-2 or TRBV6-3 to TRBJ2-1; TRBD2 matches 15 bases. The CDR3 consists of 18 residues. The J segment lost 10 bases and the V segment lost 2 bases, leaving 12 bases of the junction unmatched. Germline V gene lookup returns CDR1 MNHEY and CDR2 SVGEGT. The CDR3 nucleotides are TGTGCCAGCAGTTACAGGACTAGCGGGGGGGCCCCCTCGCGGGAGCAGTTCTTC. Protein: CASSYRTSGGAPSREQFF.

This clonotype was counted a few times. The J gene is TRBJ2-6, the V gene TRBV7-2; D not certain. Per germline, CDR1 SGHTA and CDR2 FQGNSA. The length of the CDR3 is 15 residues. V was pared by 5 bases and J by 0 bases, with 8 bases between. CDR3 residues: CASSPQLSGANVLTF. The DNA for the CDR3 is TGTGCCAGCAGCCCCCAGCTCTCTGGGGCCAACGTCCTGACTTTC.

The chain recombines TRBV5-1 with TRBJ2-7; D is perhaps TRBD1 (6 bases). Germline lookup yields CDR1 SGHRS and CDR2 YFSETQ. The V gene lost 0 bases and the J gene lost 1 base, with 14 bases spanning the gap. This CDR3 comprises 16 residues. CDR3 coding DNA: TGCGCCAGCAGCTTGGCCGTAATTGGACAGTCCTACGAGCAGTACTTC. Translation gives CASSLAVIGQSYEQYF.

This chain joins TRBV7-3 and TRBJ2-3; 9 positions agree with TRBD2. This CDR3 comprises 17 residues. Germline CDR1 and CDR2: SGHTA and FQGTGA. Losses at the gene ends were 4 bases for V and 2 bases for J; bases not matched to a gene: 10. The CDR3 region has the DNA TGTGCCAGCAGCTCCGGGGTAGCGGGGGCTTTCACAGATACGCAGTATTTT. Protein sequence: CASSSGVAGAFTDTQYF.

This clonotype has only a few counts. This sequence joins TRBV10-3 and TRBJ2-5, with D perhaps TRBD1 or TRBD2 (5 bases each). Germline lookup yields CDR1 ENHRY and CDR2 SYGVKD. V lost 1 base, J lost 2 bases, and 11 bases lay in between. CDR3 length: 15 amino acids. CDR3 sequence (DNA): TGTGCCATCAGTGAGTGGGGCAGGGAGCAAGAGACCCAGTACTTC. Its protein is CAISEWGREQETQYF.

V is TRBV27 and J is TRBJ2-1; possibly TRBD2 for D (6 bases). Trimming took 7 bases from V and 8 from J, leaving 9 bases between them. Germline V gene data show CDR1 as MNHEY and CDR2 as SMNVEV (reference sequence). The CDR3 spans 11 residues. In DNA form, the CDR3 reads TGTGCCAGCATCGGGAGATATGAGCAGTTCTTC. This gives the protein CASIGRYEQFF.

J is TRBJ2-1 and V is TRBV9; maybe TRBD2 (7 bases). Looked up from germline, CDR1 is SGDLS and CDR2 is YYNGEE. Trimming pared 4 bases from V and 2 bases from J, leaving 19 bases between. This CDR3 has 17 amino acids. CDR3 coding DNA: TGTGCCAGCAGCCCCCAGGGAGGGGGACTGGCCTACAATGAGCAGTTCTTC. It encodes CASSPQGGGLAYNEQFF.